This entry lists 9 T cell receptor beta chains sequenced from one sample in a study of control samples from healthy donors and cancer patients. The data were produced by immunoSEQ multiplex PCR, yet TCRdb's version contains in-frame clones alone and is incomplete. The table has under 150,000 clones, roughly 90% seen once. Sequencing was performed on blood. The receptor set was obtained from a man aged 30-40 years in good health.

The chain uses TRBV18 and TRBJ2-7; D ambiguous. The length of the CDR3 is 13 residues. Germline V gene lookup returns CDR1 KGHSH and CDR2 LQKENI. The V and J ends lost 3 bases and 1 base respectively, with 7 bases between them. CDR3 in DNA: TGTGCCAGCTCACCCAAGTCTTCCTACGAGCAGTACTTC. Its translation is CASSPKSSYEQYF.

The count of this clone is one. The chain combines TRBV19 with TRBJ2-3; 8 nucleotides match TRBD2. This CDR3 contains 15 residues. The ends lost 3 bases at V and 1 base at J; junction bases unmatched: 3. In germline, CDR1 is LNHDA, CDR2 SQIVND (reference sequence). The CDR3 coding sequence is TGTGCCAGTAGTATCTCACTAGCGGGCACAGATACGCAGTATTTT. Its translation is CASSISLAGTDTQYF.

This chain links TRBV9 with TRBJ2-3; 10 nucleotides match TRBD2. V lost 3 bases and J lost 5; bases outside the gene matches: 9. Germline V lookup: CDR1 SGDLS, CDR2 YYNGEE. This CDR3 spans 16 amino acids. CDR3 coding DNA: TGTGCCAGCAGCGGAGGGGGTAGCGGGAGGCTAGATACGCAGTATTTT. Its translation is CASSGGGSGRLDTQYF.

The gene calls are TRBV7-8 and TRBJ2-7, with 7 positions matching TRBD2. From germline, CDR1 is SGHVS and CDR2 FQNEAQ. The CDR3 runs 14 residues. V shed 6 bases and J 5 bases; nucleotides not matched to a gene: 10. This CDR3 is CASRQPGRGDEQYF. CDR3 sequence (DNA): TGTGCCAGCAGGCAACCGGGCCGGGGGGACGAGCAGTACTTC.

The chain employs TRBV4-1 and TRBJ2-3, with unresolved D. In germline, CDR1 is MGHRA, CDR2 YSYEKL. V was pared by 0 bases and J by 1 base, with 11 bases between. There are 16 residues in the CDR3. The CDR3 DNA follows: TGCGCCAGCAGCCAAGATGGTGGGCAAGGCACAGATACGCAGTATTTT. It specifies CASSQDGGQGTDTQYF.

The rearrangement joins TRBV5-1 to TRBJ1-2, with D tentatively TRBD1 (5 bases). Germline V lookup: CDR1 SGHRS, CDR2 YFSETQ. Deletions cut 0 bases from V and 0 bases from J, with 12 bases between. The CDR3 has 16 residues. The CDR3 sequence: CASSLDQGSANYGYTF. CDR3 nucleotide sequence: TGCGCCAGCAGCTTGGACCAGGGTTCCGCTAACTATGGCTACACCTTC.

This clone was detected only a few times. V usage is TRBV5-1 and J usage is TRBJ2-1; 8 bases are a match to TRBD2. Germline trimming cut 7 bases from V and 3 bases from J; bases unmatched to any gene: 9. The CDR3 consists of 15 residues. The germline V gene encodes CDR1 SGHRS and CDR2 YFSETQ. The CDR3 DNA reads TGCGCCAGCTTAGAGATAGCGGGACTCTACAATGAGCAGTTCTTC. As protein: CASLEIAGLYNEQFF.

The CDR3 coding sequence is TGTGCCAGCAGCTTTGGTATTAACAACTATGGCTACACCTTC. It specifies CASSFGINNYGYTF. The V and J genes are TRBV5-4 and TRBJ1-2; D call uncertain. The CDR3 runs to 14 residues. Trimming took 2 bases from V and 2 from J, leaving 10 bases between them. The germline V gene encodes CDR1 SGHNT and CDR2 YYREEE (reference sequence).

The V gene is TRBV20-1, the J gene TRBJ1-2; 7 bases fit TRBD1. The germline gives CDR1 DFQATT, CDR2 SNEGSKA (reference sequence). Trimming removed 7 bases from V and 5 bases from J; junction bases left unmatched: 4. The CDR3 sequence is 11 residues long. The CDR3 is CSGPQGYGYTF. In DNA, the CDR3 is TGCAGTGGTCCACAGGGGTATGGCTACACCTTC.